The present entry profiles one T cell receptor (beta chain) with its context. The data were obtained in a study of control samples from healthy donors and cancer patients. Using immunoSEQ multiplex PCR, the repertoire was profiled, and TCRdb retains in-frame clones only, with some absent. The sample contains fewer than 200,000 clones, around 91% of which appear only once. There are 12 residues in the CDR3. The V and J ends lost 5 bases and 16 bases respectively, with 17 bases between them. In germline, CDR1 is LNHNV, CDR2 YYDKDF (reference sequence). The chain is built from TRBV15 and TRBJ1-4; D ambiguous. The sample taken for sequencing was blood. This TCR was sampled from a woman aged 45-65 years in good health. CDR3 protein: CATSERPGRGFF. The CDR3 DNA reads TGTGCCACCAGCGAGCGTCCGGGCCGAGGGTTTTTT. Based on the CDR3 plus reference TRBV15 and TRBJ1-4, the full variable domain is DAMVIQNPRYQVTQFGKPVTLSCSQTLNHNVMYWYQQKSSQAPKLLFHYYDKDFNNEADTPDNFQSRRPNTSFCFLDIRSPGLGDTAMYLCATSERPGRGFFGSGTQLSVL.